Listed below are T cell receptor beta chains from one sample, sequenced in a study of blood T cell repertoires in COVID-19. Clones were sequenced by immunoSEQ multiplex PCR, and TCRdb holds only the in-frame ones, with some missing. This sample yields roughly 500,000 clones, of which 85% to 90% are seen a single time; around 0.95% belongs to the top ten. The sample taken for sequencing was peripheral blood. Receptors were obtained from a man aged 18 to 29 with COVID-19, enrolled during active disease. The CDR3 runs from the conserved cysteine through the conserved F or W. The order of the fields is CDR3 protein, CDR3 DNA, V gene, D gene, clone size, J gene. D genes are given only for firm matches. Only some rows state a clone size, as once, few, many or a class for expanded clones.

CASSFMAF TGCGCCAGCAGCTTTATGGCTTTC TRBV5-1 - - TRBJ1-2
CASVQGVLEKLFF TGTGCCAGCGTACAGGGAGTCCTTGAAAAACTGTTTTTT TRBV6-6 - - TRBJ1-4
CASSIKEGGLKKWSGEPQHF TGTGCCAGTAGTATTAAAGAAGGAGGCTTGAAGAAATGGTCTGGGGAGCCCCAGCATTTT TRBV19 - - TRBJ1-5
CASSQGNRNTEAFF TGTGCCAGCAGCCAAGGTAACAGAAACACTGAAGCTTTCTTT TRBV3-1/TRBV3-2 - - TRBJ1-1
CASSQVMPPTGGYTF TGCGCCAGCAGCCAAGTTATGCCGCCCACTGGTGGCTACACCTTC TRBV4-1 - few TRBJ1-2
CASSQLQGGSPLHF TGTGCCAGCAGCCAGTTACAGGGGGGATCACCCCTCCACTTT TRBV14 TRBD1 - TRBJ1-6
CASSLGTSNADTQYF TGCGCCAGCAGCTTAGGGACTAGCAATGCAGATACACAGTATTTT TRBV5-1 TRBD2 - TRBJ2-3
CASSEFGETNYGYTF TGTGCCAGCAGTGAATTTGGGGAGACTAACTATGGCTACACCTTC TRBV25-1 - - TRBJ1-2
CASSGGAGGTDTQYF TGTGCCAGCAGCGGAGGGGCGGGGGGGACAGATACGCAGTATTTT TRBV11-1 TRBD2 - TRBJ2-3
CASSQRDSYGYTF TGTGCCAGCAGCCAAAGGGACAGCTATGGCTACACCTTC TRBV3-1/TRBV3-2 TRBD1 - TRBJ1-2
CASRPGTTNYGYTF TGTGCCAGCAGACCCGGGACAACTAACTATGGCTACACCTTC TRBV6-5 - - TRBJ1-2
CASSESQGAYEKLFF TGTGCCAGCAGTGAAAGTCAGGGGGCTTATGAAAAACTGTTTTTT TRBV2 TRBD1 - TRBJ1-4
CASSPWDFYNEQFF TGTGCCAGCAGTCCATGGGACTTCTACAATGAGCAGTTCTTC TRBV27 - few TRBJ2-1
CASSFDGQFSTEAFF TGCGCCAGCAGCTTCGACGGACAGTTTAGCACTGAAGCTTTCTTT TRBV5-1 - - TRBJ1-1
CASSGGTEGDGYTF TGCGCCAGCAGCGGGGGGACAGAGGGAGATGGCTACACCTTC TRBV5-1 TRBD1 - TRBJ1-2
CASSRPGLAGRFGTDTQYF TGTGCCAGCAGCCGACCCGGACTAGCGGGGCGGTTTGGTACAGATACGCAGTATTTT TRBV3-1/TRBV3-2 TRBD2 - TRBJ2-3
CRTSGLTYEQYF TGCAGAACTAGCGGTTTAACCTACGAGCAGTACTTC TRBV29-1 TRBD2 - TRBJ2-7
CATSESGTSVYNEQFF TGTGCCACCAGTGAATCCGGGACTAGCGTCTACAATGAGCAGTTCTTC TRBV24-1 TRBD2 - TRBJ2-1
CASSEGVTTDTQYF TGTGCCAGCAGTGAGGGGGTTACCACAGATACGCAGTATTTT TRBV9 - - TRBJ2-3
CASSLQAGSYNEQFF TGTGCCAGCAGCTTACAAGCGGGATCCTACAATGAGCAGTTCTTC TRBV7-3 TRBD2 - TRBJ2-1
CASSAPLGQGESSGANVLTF TGTGCCAGCAGCGCCCCACTGGGACAGGGGGAGAGCTCTGGGGCCAACGTCCTGACTTTC TRBV9 TRBD1 once TRBJ2-6
CASSPTADTQYF TGCGCCAGCAGTCCGACAGCAGATACGCAGTATTTT TRBV10-1 - - TRBJ2-3
CASSSNRAGEAFF TGTGCCAGCAGTTCGAACAGGGCTGGTGAAGCTTTCTTT TRBV12-3/TRBV12-4 - - TRBJ1-1
CASSLRQPGNTIYF TGTGCCAGCAGCTTGAGACAGCCAGGAAACACCATATATTTT TRBV5-8 - - TRBJ1-3
CASRPNTRGYTF TGTGCCAGCAGACCAAATACTCGGGGCTACACCTTC TRBV12-3/TRBV12-4 - once TRBJ1-2
CASSPGQQSSYEQYF TGTGCCAGCAGCCCCGGACAGCAAAGCTCCTACGAGCAGTACTTC TRBV3-1/TRBV3-2 - - TRBJ2-7
CASSLSDTGTTEAFF TGTGCCAGCAGCTTAAGCGATACAGGGACGACTGAAGCTTTCTTT TRBV11-2 - - TRBJ1-1
CASRQRTSGSYEQFF TGTGCCAGCAGACAAAGGACTAGCGGGAGTTATGAGCAGTTCTTC TRBV11-3 TRBD2 - TRBJ2-1